Listed below are T cell receptor beta chains from one sample, sequenced in a study of blood T cell repertoires in COVID-19. The repertoire was sequenced with immunoSEQ multiplex PCR; TCRdb's copy has only in-frame clones and lacks some. The sample has 150,000 to 200,000 clones; approximately 80% are singletons. The sequencing sample was made of PBMCs or T cells enriched from blood (not recorded which). These receptors were taken from a man between 45 and 60 years old who had recovered from COVID-19. The CDR3 runs from the conserved cysteine through the conserved F or W. The D gene is left open where the match is weak. Clone sizes are given selectively: once, few, many, or a class where the clone is expanded.

cdr3_length: 12; v_call: TRBV30; clone_size: few; j_call: TRBJ2-7; d_call: TRBD2; cdr3_aa: CAWTSGEGEQYF; cdr3_nt: TGTGCCTGGACTAGCGGCGAGGGTGAGCAGTACTTC
cdr3_length: 13; v_call: TRBV5-1; clone_size: NA; j_call: TRBJ1-1; d_call: NA; cdr3_aa: CASSLEQNTEAFF; cdr3_nt: TGCGCCAGCAGCTTGGAGCAGAACACTGAAGCTTTCTTT
cdr3_length: 14; v_call: TRBV7-9; clone_size: NA; j_call: TRBJ1-1; d_call: TRBD1; cdr3_aa: CASSFGTGNTEAFF; cdr3_nt: TGTGCCAGCAGCTTCGGGACAGGGAACACTGAAGCTTTCTTT
cdr3_length: 14; v_call: TRBV3-1/TRBV3-2; clone_size: NA; j_call: TRBJ1-2; d_call: TRBD1; cdr3_aa: CASKGTGDGYGYTF; cdr3_nt: TGTGCCAGCAAGGGGACAGGGGATGGGTATGGCTACACCTTC
cdr3_length: 15; v_call: TRBV5-8; clone_size: NA; j_call: TRBJ1-2; d_call: NA; cdr3_aa: CASSLMGASPNGYTF; cdr3_nt: TGTGCCAGCAGCTTGATGGGGGCGTCGCCCAATGGCTACACCTTC
cdr3_length: 15; v_call: TRBV10-2; clone_size: NA; j_call: TRBJ1-6; d_call: NA; cdr3_aa: CASRTSWTRNGPLHF; cdr3_nt: TGCGCCAGCAGAACCTCGTGGACACGCAATGGACCCCTCCACTTT
cdr3_length: 17; v_call: TRBV4-3; clone_size: NA; j_call: TRBJ1-3; d_call: NA; cdr3_aa: CASSQDIAQSSGNTIYF; cdr3_nt: TGCGCCAGCAGCCAAGATATAGCGCAGAGCTCTGGAAACACCATATATTTT
cdr3_length: 18; v_call: TRBV12-5; clone_size: NA; j_call: TRBJ2-3; d_call: TRBD2; cdr3_aa: CASGGGETSLLSTDTQYF; cdr3_nt: TGTGCTAGTGGCGGAGGGGAGACTAGCCTACTTAGCACAGATACGCAGTATTTT
cdr3_length: 11; v_call: TRBV30; clone_size: NA; j_call: TRBJ1-1; d_call: NA; cdr3_aa: CAWSVEGGAFF; cdr3_nt: TGTGCCTGGAGTGTTGAAGGGGGAGCTTTCTTT
cdr3_length: 14; v_call: TRBV7-9; clone_size: NA; j_call: TRBJ1-2; d_call: NA; cdr3_aa: CASSLREGTYGYTF; cdr3_nt: TGTGCCAGCAGCTTAAGAGAGGGAACCTATGGCTACACCTTC
cdr3_length: 14; v_call: TRBV28; clone_size: NA; j_call: TRBJ2-3; d_call: TRBD1; cdr3_aa: CASTRTGLSDTQYF; cdr3_nt: TGTGCCAGCACCCGGACAGGTCTTTCAGATACGCAGTATTTT
cdr3_length: 16; v_call: TRBV10-3; clone_size: NA; j_call: TRBJ1-6; d_call: TRBD1; cdr3_aa: CAISESGGQGNSPLHF; cdr3_nt: TGTGCCATCAGTGAGTCTGGCGGACAGGGTAATTCACCCCTCCACTTT
cdr3_length: 15; v_call: TRBV25-1; clone_size: NA; j_call: TRBJ1-6; d_call: NA; cdr3_aa: CASSETVGDSSPLHF; cdr3_nt: TGTGCCAGCAGTGAAACTGTGGGGGACTCCTCACCCCTCCACTTT
cdr3_length: 16; v_call: TRBV12-5; clone_size: NA; j_call: TRBJ2-1; d_call: TRBD2; cdr3_aa: CASGLYLAGGLNEQFF; cdr3_nt: TGTGCTAGTGGTCTTTACCTAGCGGGGGGCTTGAATGAGCAGTTCTTC
cdr3_length: 14; v_call: TRBV7-2; clone_size: NA; j_call: TRBJ1-3; d_call: TRBD1; cdr3_aa: CASTIQGRRNTIYF; cdr3_nt: TGTGCCAGCACCATACAGGGGCGCAGAAACACCATATATTTT
cdr3_length: 16; v_call: TRBV5-4; clone_size: NA; j_call: TRBJ1-4; d_call: TRBD1; cdr3_aa: CASSLSGQGGREKLFF; cdr3_nt: TGTGCCAGCAGCTTGTCGGGCCAGGGGGGAAGGGAAAAACTGTTTTTT
cdr3_length: 15; v_call: TRBV7-2; clone_size: NA; j_call: TRBJ1-5; d_call: NA; cdr3_aa: CASSRETGYNQPQHF; cdr3_nt: TGTGCCAGCAGCCGCGAGACAGGATACAATCAGCCCCAGCATTTT
cdr3_length: 15; v_call: TRBV28; clone_size: NA; j_call: TRBJ1-1; d_call: NA; cdr3_aa: CASSQLRARAPEAFF; cdr3_nt: TGTGCCAGCAGCCAACTCCGGGCCAGGGCACCTGAAGCTTTCTTT
cdr3_length: 15; v_call: TRBV5-4; clone_size: once; j_call: TRBJ1-6; d_call: NA; cdr3_aa: CASSLLGTGDSPLHF; cdr3_nt: TGTGCCAGCAGCTTGTTGGGTACGGGAGATTCACCCCTCCACTTT
cdr3_length: 15; v_call: TRBV6-1; clone_size: few; j_call: TRBJ2-7; d_call: TRBD1; cdr3_aa: CASSEYPRDSMGQYF; cdr3_nt: TGTGCCAGCAGTGAATATCCCCGGGACAGCATGGGGCAGTACTTC
cdr3_length: 15; v_call: TRBV5-8; clone_size: NA; j_call: TRBJ2-5; d_call: TRBD1; cdr3_aa: CASSRGTGNQETQYF; cdr3_nt: TGTGCCAGCAGCCGAGGGACAGGGAACCAAGAGACCCAGTACTTC